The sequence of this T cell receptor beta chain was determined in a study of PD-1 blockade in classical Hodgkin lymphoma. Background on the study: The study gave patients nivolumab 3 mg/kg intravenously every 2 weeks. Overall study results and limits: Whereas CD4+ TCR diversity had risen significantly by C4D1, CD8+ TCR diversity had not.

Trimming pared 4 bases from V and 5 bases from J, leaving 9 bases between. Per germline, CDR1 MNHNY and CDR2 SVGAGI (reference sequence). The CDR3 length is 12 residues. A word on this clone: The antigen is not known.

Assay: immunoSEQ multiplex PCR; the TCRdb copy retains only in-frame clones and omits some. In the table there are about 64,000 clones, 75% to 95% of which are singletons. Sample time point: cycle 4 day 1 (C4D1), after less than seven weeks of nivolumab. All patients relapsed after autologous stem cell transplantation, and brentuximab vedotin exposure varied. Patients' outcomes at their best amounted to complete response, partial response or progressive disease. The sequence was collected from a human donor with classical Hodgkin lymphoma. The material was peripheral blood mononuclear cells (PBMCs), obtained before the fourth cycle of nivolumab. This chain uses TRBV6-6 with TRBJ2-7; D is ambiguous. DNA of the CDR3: TGTGCCAGCAGTTGGTCTCCTGACGAGCAGTACTTC. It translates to CASSWSPDEQYF.